This is a list of T cell receptor beta chains from one sample in a study of PD-L1 blockade in urothelial cancer. The assay was immunoSEQ multiplex PCR, and TCRdb's table has in-frame clones only and misses some. The profile covers tens of thousands of clones, with 91% appearing a single time and about 6.8% taken by the ten largest. The starting material was PBMCs, obtained around atezolizumab (anti-PD-L1) treatment. All receptors come from a man between 70 and 80 years old with urothelial cancer. Both conserved end residues are part of each CDR3. D genes are given only for firm matches. Size values are once, few and many counts, or a class for expanded clones, and some rows have none.

D: TRBD1; V: TRBV5-1; J: TRBJ1-2; size: NA; DNA: TGCGCCAGCAGCCCGTCGGGACAGGGGGGGTATGGCTACACCTTC; CDR3: CASSPSGQGGYGYTF
D: NA; V: TRBV6-5; J: TRBJ1-1; size: NA; DNA: TGTGCCAGCAGGCTAGGACAGTTTAACACTGAAGCTTTCTTT; CDR3: CASRLGQFNTEAFF
D: NA; V: TRBV18; J: TRBJ2-7; size: NA; DNA: TGTGCCAGCGCCCGGGACAGGACTAGGGAGGAGCAGTACTTC; CDR3: CASARDRTREEQYF
D: NA; V: TRBV12-5; J: TRBJ2-3; size: NA; DNA: TGTGCTAGTGGTCCCCCAGGACAGACAGATACGCAGTATTTT; CDR3: CASGPPGQTDTQYF
D: NA; V: TRBV29-1; J: TRBJ2-5; size: NA; DNA: TGCAGCGTTGTCCTTAGGGGGACCCAGTACTTC; CDR3: CSVVLRGTQYF
D: NA; V: TRBV5-4; J: TRBJ2-7; size: NA; DNA: TGTGCCAGCAGCTTCCTGGGGGCCCCAACTGAGCAGTACTTC; CDR3: CASSFLGAPTEQYF
D: TRBD1; V: TRBV10-3; J: TRBJ1-2; size: NA; DNA: TGTGCCATCAGCACCGGGACAGGGGACTATGGCTACACCTTC; CDR3: CAISTGTGDYGYTF
D: NA; V: TRBV21-1; J: TRBJ1-3; size: NA; DNA: TGTGCCAGCAGACGGGGTGTAAACGGAAACACCATATATTTT; CDR3: CASRRGVNGNTIYF
D: TRBD2; V: TRBV5-1; J: TRBJ2-7; size: NA; DNA: TGCGCCAGCAGCTTGGCTGTTGGTAGCGGGAGGGGTGAGCAGTACTTC; CDR3: CASSLAVGSGRGEQYF
D: TRBD1; V: TRBV6-5; J: TRBJ2-1; size: NA; DNA: TGTGCCAGCAGTTACGGGGACAGTTTCAATGAGCAGTTCTTC; CDR3: CASSYGDSFNEQFF
D: TRBD1; V: TRBV2; J: TRBJ2-5; size: NA; DNA: TGTGCCAGCAGCTTACAGGGGGCAGGGACCCAGTACTTC; CDR3: CASSLQGAGTQYF
D: TRBD2; V: TRBV2; J: TRBJ2-2; size: NA; DNA: TGTGCCAGCAGTCCTATTTGGACTAGCGGGGAGCTGTTTTTT; CDR3: CASSPIWTSGELFF
D: TRBD2; V: TRBV19; J: TRBJ2-1; size: NA; DNA: TGTGCCAGTAGTCCGGGACTAGCTTATGAGCAGTTCTTC; CDR3: CASSPGLAYEQFF
D: TRBD1; V: TRBV5-4; J: TRBJ2-7; size: NA; DNA: TGTGCCAGCAGCCGTGAGGGGACAGGGGCCTACGAGCAGTACTTC; CDR3: CASSREGTGAYEQYF
D: TRBD1; V: TRBV28; J: TRBJ2-7; size: NA; DNA: TGTGCCAGCATTACCGGGACAGGGGAAAAGAGGCAGTACTTC; CDR3: CASITGTGEKRQYF
D: NA; V: TRBV10-1; J: TRBJ1-2; size: few; DNA: TGCGCCAGCAGTGATACATACCGGGAAGATAACTATGGCTACACCTTC; CDR3: CASSDTYREDNYGYTF